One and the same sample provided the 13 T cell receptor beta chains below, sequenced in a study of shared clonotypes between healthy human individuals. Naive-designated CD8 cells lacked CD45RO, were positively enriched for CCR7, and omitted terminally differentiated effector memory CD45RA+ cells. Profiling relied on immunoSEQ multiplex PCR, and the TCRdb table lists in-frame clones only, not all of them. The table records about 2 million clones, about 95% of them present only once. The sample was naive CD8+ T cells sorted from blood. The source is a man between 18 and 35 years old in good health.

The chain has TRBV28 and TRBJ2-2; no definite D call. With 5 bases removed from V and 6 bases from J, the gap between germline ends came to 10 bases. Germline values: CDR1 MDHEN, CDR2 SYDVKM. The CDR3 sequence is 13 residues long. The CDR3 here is CASSLDGPGELFF. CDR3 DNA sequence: TGTGCCAGCAGTCTGGACGGGCCCGGGGAGCTGTTTTTT.

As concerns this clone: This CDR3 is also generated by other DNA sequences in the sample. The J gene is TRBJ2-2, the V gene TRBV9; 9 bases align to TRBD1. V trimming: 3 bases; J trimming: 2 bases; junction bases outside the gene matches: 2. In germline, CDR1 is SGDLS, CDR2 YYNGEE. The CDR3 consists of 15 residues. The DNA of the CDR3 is TGTGCCAGCAGCGCAACAGGGGGCAACACCGGGGAGCTGTTTTTT. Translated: CASSATGGNTGELFF.

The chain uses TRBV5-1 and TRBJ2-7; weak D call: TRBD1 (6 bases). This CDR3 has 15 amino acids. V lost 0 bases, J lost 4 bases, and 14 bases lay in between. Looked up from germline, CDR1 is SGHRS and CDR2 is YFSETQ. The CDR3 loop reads CASSLVATGLYEQYF. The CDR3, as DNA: TGCGCCAGCAGCTTGGTGGCGACAGGACTTTACGAGCAGTACTTC.

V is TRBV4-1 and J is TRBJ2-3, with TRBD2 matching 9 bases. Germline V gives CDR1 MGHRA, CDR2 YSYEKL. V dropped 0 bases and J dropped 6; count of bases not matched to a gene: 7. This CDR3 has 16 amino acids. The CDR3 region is CASSQEGAGGADTQYF. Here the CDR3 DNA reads TGCGCCAGCAGCCAAGAGGGGGCGGGAGGGGCGGATACGCAGTATTTT.

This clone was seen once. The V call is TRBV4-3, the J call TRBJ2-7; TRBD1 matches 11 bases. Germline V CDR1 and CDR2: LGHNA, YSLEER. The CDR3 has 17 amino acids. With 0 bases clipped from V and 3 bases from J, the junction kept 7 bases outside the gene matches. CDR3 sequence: CASSQDYSGTGGYEQYF. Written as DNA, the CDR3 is TGCGCCAGCAGCCAAGATTATAGCGGGACAGGGGGCTACGAGCAGTACTTC.

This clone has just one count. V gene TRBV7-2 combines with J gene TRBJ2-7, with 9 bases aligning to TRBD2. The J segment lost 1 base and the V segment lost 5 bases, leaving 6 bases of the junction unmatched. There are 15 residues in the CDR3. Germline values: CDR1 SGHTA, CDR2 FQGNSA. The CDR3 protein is CASSDGLALSYEQYF. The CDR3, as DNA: TGTGCCAGCAGCGACGGACTAGCGCTTTCCTACGAGCAGTACTTC.

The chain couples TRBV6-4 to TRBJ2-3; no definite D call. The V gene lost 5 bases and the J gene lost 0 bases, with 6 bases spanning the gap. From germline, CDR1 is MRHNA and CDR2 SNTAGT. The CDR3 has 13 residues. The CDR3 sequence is CASSPFSTDTQYF. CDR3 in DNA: TGTGCCAGCAGTCCATTTAGCACAGATACGCAGTATTTT.

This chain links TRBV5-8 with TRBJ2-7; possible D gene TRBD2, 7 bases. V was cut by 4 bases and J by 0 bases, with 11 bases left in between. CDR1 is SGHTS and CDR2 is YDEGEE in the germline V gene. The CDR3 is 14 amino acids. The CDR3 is CASSRGASSYEQYF. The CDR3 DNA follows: TGTGCCAGCAGCCGGGGGGCCAGCTCCTACGAGCAGTACTTC.

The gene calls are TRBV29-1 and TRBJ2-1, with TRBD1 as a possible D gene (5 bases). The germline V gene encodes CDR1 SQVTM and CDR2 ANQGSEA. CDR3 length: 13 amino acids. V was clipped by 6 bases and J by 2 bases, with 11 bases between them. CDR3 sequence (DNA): TGCAGCGTATCCCAGGGCGCCTACAATGAGCAGTTCTTC. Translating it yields CSVSQGAYNEQFF.

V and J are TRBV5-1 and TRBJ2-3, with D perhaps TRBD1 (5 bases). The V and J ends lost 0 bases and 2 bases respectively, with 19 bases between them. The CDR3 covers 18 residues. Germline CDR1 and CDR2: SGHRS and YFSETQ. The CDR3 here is CASSLAPPDSSDTDTQYF. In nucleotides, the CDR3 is TGCGCCAGCAGCTTGGCCCCTCCCGACAGTTCAGACACAGATACGCAGTATTTT.

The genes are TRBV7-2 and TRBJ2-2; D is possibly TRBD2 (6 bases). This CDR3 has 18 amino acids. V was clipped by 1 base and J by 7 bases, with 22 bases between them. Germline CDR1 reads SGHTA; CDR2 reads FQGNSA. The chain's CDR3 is CASSLESSGLPFSGELFF. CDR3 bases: TGTGCCAGCAGCTTAGAGTCGTCCGGACTACCATTTAGCGGGGAGCTGTTTTTT.

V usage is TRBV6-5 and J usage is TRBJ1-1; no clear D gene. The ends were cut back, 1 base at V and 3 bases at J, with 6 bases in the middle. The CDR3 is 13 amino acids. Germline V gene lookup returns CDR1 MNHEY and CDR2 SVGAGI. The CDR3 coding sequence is TGTGCCAGCAGTTACTACTGGGACACTGAAGCTTTCTTT. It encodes CASSYYWDTEAFF.

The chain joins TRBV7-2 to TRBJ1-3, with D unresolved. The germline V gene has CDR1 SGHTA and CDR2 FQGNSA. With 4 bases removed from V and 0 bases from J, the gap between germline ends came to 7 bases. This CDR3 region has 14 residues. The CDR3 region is CASSSADSGNTIYF. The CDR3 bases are TGTGCCAGCAGCTCCGCAGACTCTGGAAACACCATATATTTT.